This record concerns one TCR beta chain sequence. This specimen belongs to a study of blood T cell repertoires in COVID-19. Study-level background: Samples taken during acute and convalescent COVID-19 were collected in the United States, Italy and Spain. Sources were T cells, B-cell-depleted T cells, or PBMCs; the material itself was cDNA or gDNA.

Original handling: Reference gene primers were amplified, and this amplification served to estimate nucleated cell counts. Repertoires were generated with immunoSEQ multiplex PCR, while TCRdb's copy carries only in-frame clones and drops some. V and J calls and clone size follow that table, whereas D and trimming were derived from the DNA. This table has 180,000 or so clones, around 86% appearing once. This CDR3 has 17 amino acids. V lost 8 bases and J lost 1, with 20 bases in between. Germline V gene data show CDR1 as LNHDA and CDR2 as SQIVND (reference sequence). Sequenced material: peripheral blood. The V call is TRBV19, the J call TRBJ2-2; D is perhaps TRBD1 (5 bases). The receptor comes from a woman aged 80 or over in a cohort sampled during active or convalescent COVID-19. The CDR3 DNA follows: TGTGCCAGTTCCACAACCCTAGGAAGGGGGAACACCGGGGAGCTGTTTTTT. Residues: CASSTTLGRGNTGELFF.